This T cell receptor beta chain stems from a study of molecular identifiers for immune sequencing clone quantification. This clonotype was found many times. Its antigen remains unknown. The use of previously described methods and listed TCR primers produced the bulk TCR libraries. TCRdb redid the calling of the PCR reads with MiXCR, one entry per CDR3 protein. The table includes about 640,000 distinct CDR3 sequences, just under 20% detected once. The CDR3 covers 19 residues. Losses at the gene ends were 6 bases for V and 0 bases for J; bases not matched to a gene: 10. Germline CDR1 is MNHNY and CDR2 is SVGAGI (reference sequence). Study-level findings and limits: Clonotypes surpassing 20 RNA copies contained over 97% of effector molecules, versus under 1% in naive cells.

Every naive CD8 library was made from between about 18,000 and 1,100,000 sorted cells with 10%, 30% or 50% RNA. In the sort, naive CD8 T cells were defined as CD8+CD4-CCR7+CD45RA+. This sequence was found in a human donor in good health. Some libraries in this study had Jurkat cell RNA spiked in. Specimen: naive CD8+ T cells from blood, with Jurkat cell RNA spiked in. As for subset: FACS-sorted CD8+CD4-CCR7+CD45RA+ naive T cells. The chain employs TRBV6-6 and TRBJ2-6; 11 nucleotides line up with TRBD1. The CDR3 protein is CASRARDRGKYSGANVLTF. The CDR3 DNA sequence: TGTGCCAGCAGGGCCCGGGACAGGGGGAAATACTCTGGGGCCAACGTCCTGACTTTC.